Here is one TCR beta chain with its context. Antigen specificity is unknown. The PCR employed 60 Vbeta primers together with 13 Jbeta primers. TCRdb's table, derived via immunoSEQ multiplex PCR, lists solely in-frame clones and lacks some. The sample gives 200,000 or so clones, about 90% of which show up once; roughly 0.24% is in the top ten. Sampled while nominally healthy, donors likely had unrecorded immune exposures. Trimming removed 1 base at V and 6 bases at J, with 17 bases between. Germline CDR1 KGHSH, CDR2 LQKENI. This CDR3 region has 16 residues. The data derive from a study of cytomegalovirus exposure and HLA in healthy donors. General study results and limits: Reportedly, cytomegalovirus status was diagnosed with high sensitivity and specificity. Available immune exposure information covered CMV serostatus only. Later analysis showed TCR association rates varying by HLA locus, highest for DRB1 and lowest for HLA-C.

Sequences were obtained from PBMCs. The receptor was isolated from a girl under three years old in good health and CMV-seronegative. The V call is TRBV18, the J call TRBJ2-3; D is unresolved. The chain's CDR3 is CASSPQSSGLRDTQYF. The DNA of the CDR3 is TGTGCCAGCTCACCACAGTCGTCAGGTCTTAGGGATACGCAGTATTTT. Variable domain in full (rest from reference TRBV18 and TRBJ2-3): NAGVMQNPRHLVRRRGQEARLRCSPMKGHSHVYWYRQLPEEGLKFMVYLQKENIIDESGMPKERFSAEFPKEGPSILRIQQVVRGDSAAYFCASSPQSSGLRDTQYFGPGTRLTVL.